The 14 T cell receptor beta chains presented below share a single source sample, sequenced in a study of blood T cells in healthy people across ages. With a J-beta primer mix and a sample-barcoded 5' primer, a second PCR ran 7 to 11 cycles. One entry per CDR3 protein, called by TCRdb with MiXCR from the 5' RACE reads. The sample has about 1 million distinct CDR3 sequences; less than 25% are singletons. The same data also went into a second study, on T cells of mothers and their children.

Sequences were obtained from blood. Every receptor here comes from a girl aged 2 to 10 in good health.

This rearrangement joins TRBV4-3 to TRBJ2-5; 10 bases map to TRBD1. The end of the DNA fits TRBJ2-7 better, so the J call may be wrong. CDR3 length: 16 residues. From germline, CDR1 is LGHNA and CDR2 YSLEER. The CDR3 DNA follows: TGCGCCAGCAGCCAAGATCGCGGGACAGGGGCCCACGAGCAGTACTTC. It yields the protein CASSQDRGTGAHEQYF.

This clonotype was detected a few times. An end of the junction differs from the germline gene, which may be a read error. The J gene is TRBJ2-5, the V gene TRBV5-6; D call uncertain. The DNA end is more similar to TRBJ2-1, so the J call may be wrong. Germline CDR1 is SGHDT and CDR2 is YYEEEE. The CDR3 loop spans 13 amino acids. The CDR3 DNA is TGTGCCCGCAGCCAAACAACTGCCCCGGGGCAGTTCTTC. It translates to CARSQTTAPGQFF.

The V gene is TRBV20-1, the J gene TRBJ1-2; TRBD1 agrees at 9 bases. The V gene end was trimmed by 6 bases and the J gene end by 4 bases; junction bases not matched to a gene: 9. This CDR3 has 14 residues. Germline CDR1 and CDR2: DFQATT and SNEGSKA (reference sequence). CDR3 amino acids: CSAPDRGDFYGYTF. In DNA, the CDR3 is TGCAGTGCGCCCGACAGGGGGGATTTCTATGGCTACACCTTC.

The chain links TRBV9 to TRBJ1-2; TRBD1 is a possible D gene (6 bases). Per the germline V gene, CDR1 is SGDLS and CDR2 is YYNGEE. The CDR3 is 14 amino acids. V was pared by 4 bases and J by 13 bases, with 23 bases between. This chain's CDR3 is CASSTLTEEGEVTF. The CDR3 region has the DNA TGTGCCAGCAGCACGCTCACGGAGGAGGGGGAGGTCACCTTC. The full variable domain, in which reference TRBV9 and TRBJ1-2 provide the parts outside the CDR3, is DSGVTQTPKHLITATGQRVTLRCSPRSGDLSVYWYQQSLDQGLQFLIQYYNGEERAKGNILERFSAQQFPDLHSELNLSSLELGDSALYFCASSTLTEEGEVTFGSGTRLTVV.

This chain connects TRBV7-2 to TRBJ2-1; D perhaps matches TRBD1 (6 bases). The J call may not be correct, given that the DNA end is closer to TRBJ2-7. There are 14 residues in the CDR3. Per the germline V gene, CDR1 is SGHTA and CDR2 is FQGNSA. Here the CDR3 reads CASSSKGETYEQYF. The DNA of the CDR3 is TGTGCCAGCAGCTCGAAGGGGGAGACTTACGAGCAGTACTTC.

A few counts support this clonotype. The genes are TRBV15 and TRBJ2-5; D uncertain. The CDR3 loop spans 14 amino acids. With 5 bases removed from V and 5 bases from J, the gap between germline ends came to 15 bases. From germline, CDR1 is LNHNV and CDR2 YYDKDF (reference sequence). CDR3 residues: CATSVRALIETQYF. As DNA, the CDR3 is TGTGCCACCAGCGTCCGGGCCTTGATTGAGACCCAGTACTTC.

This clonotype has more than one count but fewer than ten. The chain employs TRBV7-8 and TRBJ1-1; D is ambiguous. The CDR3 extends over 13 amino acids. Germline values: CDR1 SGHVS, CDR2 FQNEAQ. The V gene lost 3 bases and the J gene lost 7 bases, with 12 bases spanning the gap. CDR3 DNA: TGTGCCAGCAGCTTGTCGGGTTCCGGTGAAGCTTTCTTT. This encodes CASSLSGSGEAFF.

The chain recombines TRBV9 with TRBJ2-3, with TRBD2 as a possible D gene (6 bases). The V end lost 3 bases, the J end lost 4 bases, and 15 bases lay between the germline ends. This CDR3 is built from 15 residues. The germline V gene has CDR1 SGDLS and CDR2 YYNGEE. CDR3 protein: CASSGEVASPDTQYF. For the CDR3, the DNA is TGTGCCAGCAGCGGGGAGGTGGCCTCCCCAGATACGCAGTATTTT.

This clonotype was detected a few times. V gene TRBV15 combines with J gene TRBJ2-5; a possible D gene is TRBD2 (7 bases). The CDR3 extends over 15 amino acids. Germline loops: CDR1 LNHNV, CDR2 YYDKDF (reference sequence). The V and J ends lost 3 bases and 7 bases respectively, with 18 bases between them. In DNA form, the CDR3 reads TGTGCCACCAGCAGCTCTAGGGGGGGCCGTACGACCCAGTACTTC. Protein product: CATSSSRGGRTTQYF. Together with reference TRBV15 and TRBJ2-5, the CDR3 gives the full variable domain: DAMVIQNPRYQVTQFGKPVTLSCSQTLNHNVMYWYQQKSSQAPKLLFHYYDKDFNNEADTPDNFQSRRPNTSFCFLDIRSPGLGDTAMYLCATSSSRGGRTTQYFGPGTRLLVL.

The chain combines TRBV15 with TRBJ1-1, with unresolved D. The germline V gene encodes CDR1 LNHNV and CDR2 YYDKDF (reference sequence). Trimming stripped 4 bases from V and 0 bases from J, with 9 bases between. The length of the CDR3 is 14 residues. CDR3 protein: CATSIGRMNTEAFF. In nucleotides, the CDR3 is TGTGCCACCAGCATCGGACGGATGAACACTGAAGCTTTCTTT.

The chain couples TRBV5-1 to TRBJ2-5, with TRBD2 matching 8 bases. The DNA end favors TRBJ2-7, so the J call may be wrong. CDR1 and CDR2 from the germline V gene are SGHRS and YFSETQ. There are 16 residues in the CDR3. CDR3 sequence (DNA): TGCGCCAGCAGCCCGCGGGAGGCCAGGGGCTCCTACGAGCAGTACTTC. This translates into CASSPREARGSYEQYF.

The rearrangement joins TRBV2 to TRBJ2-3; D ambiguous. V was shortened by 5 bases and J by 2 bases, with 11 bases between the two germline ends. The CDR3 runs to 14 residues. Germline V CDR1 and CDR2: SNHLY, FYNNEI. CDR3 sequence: CASSTGPDTDTQYF. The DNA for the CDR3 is TGTGCCAGCAGTACCGGGCCTGACACAGATACGCAGTATTTT.

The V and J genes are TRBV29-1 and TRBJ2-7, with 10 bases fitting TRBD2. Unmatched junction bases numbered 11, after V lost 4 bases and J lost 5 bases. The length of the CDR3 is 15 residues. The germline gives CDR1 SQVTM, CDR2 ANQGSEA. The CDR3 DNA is TGCAGCGTTGGTCCTAGCGGGAGTCCACTCGACGAGCAGTACTTC. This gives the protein CSVGPSGSPLDEQYF.

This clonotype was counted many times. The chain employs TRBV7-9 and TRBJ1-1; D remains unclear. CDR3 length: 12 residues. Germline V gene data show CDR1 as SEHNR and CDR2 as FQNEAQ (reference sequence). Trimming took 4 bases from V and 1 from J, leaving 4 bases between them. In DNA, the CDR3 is TGTGCCAGCAGCTGGGCGAACACTGAAGCTTTCTTT. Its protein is CASSWANTEAFF.